This is a list of T cell receptor beta chains from one sample in a study of T cells in Graves' hyperthyroidism and ophthalmopathy. TCRdb fed the multiplex PCR reads into MiXCR, producing one record per CDR3 protein. The table shows approximately 700,000 distinct CDR3 sequences, with 16% occurring only once. Sequences were obtained from blood. These receptors were obtained from a man aged 18 to 30 with Graves' hyperthyroidism. CDR3s include the opening cysteine and the closing phenylalanine or tryptophan. The D gene is left open where the match is weak. Expanded clones are given a class, and other clones once, few, many or no size at all.

v_gene: TRBV7-2
d_gene: -
j_gene: TRBJ2-3
abundance: -
CDR3aa: CASTHGGPTDTQYF
CDR3nt: TGTGCCAGCACCCATGGGGGCCCCACAGATACGCAGTATTTT

v_gene: TRBV7-9
d_gene: -
j_gene: TRBJ1-3
abundance: -
CDR3aa: CASSLEGSVSGNTIYF
CDR3nt: TGTGCCAGCAGCTTAGAAGGTAGCGTCTCTGGAAACACCATATATTTT

v_gene: TRBV7-9
d_gene: -
j_gene: TRBJ2-5
abundance: few
CDR3aa: CASMVSMQETQYF
CDR3nt: TGTGCCAGCATGGTCAGTATGCAAGAGACCCAGTACTTC

v_gene: TRBV28
d_gene: -
j_gene: TRBJ2-7
abundance: many
CDR3aa: CASSLHVAYEQYF
CDR3nt: TGTGCCAGCAGTTTACACGTTGCCTACGAGCAGTACTTC

v_gene: TRBV20-1
d_gene: TRBD2
j_gene: TRBJ2-5
abundance: few
CDR3aa: CSAEIAGLLTQYF
CDR3nt: TGCAGTGCAGAGATAGCGGGACTCCTAACCCAGTACTTC

v_gene: TRBV12-3/TRBV12-4
d_gene: TRBD2
j_gene: TRBJ2-7
abundance: many
CDR3aa: CASRPAGLANEQYF
CDR3nt: TGTGCCAGCAGACCAGCAGGACTAGCCAACGAGCAGTACTTC

v_gene: TRBV2
d_gene: -
j_gene: TRBJ1-1
abundance: -
CDR3aa: CASSGQGTDTEAFF
CDR3nt: TGTGCCAGCAGTGGTCAGGGAACGGACACTGAAGCTTTCTTT

v_gene: TRBV5-5
d_gene: TRBD1
j_gene: TRBJ1-2
abundance: few
CDR3aa: CASSQGDREVKNYGYTF
CDR3nt: TGTGCCAGCAGCCAGGGGGACAGGGAAGTCAAAAACTATGGCTACACCTTC

v_gene: TRBV6-1
d_gene: -
j_gene: TRBJ1-1
abundance: few
CDR3aa: CASSSSQNVQNTEAFF
CDR3nt: TGTGCCAGCAGTTCCAGCCAAAATGTCCAGAACACTGAAGCTTTCTTT

v_gene: TRBV5-4
d_gene: -
j_gene: TRBJ1-5
abundance: few
CDR3aa: CASSHLGESNQPQHF
CDR3nt: TGTGCCAGCAGCCACCTGGGGGAGAGCAATCAGCCCCAGCATTTT

v_gene: TRBV5-1
d_gene: TRBD2
j_gene: TRBJ2-1
abundance: -
CDR3aa: CASSLAGLAGVNEQFF
CDR3nt: TGCGCCAGCAGCTTGGCCGGGCTAGCGGGAGTTAATGAGCAGTTCTTC

v_gene: TRBV27
d_gene: -
j_gene: TRBJ2-2
abundance: -
CDR3aa: CASGKGWEDTGELFF
CDR3nt: TGTGCCAGCGGTAAAGGTTGGGAGGACACCGGGGAGCTGTTTTTT

v_gene: TRBV5-1
d_gene: TRBD2
j_gene: TRBJ2-7
abundance: few
CDR3aa: CASSRDFPSGPYEQYF
CDR3nt: TGCGCCAGCAGCCGAGATTTCCCTAGCGGGCCTTACGAGCAGTACTTC

v_gene: TRBV24-1
d_gene: -
j_gene: TRBJ2-2
abundance: few
CDR3aa: CATSAGAGELFF
CDR3nt: TGTGCCACCAGTGCGGGGGCTGGGGAGCTGTTTTTT

v_gene: TRBV7-9
d_gene: -
j_gene: TRBJ2-7
abundance: many
CDR3aa: CASSPEGSYEQYF
CDR3nt: TGTGCCAGCAGCCCCGAAGGGTCCTACGAGCAGTACTTC

v_gene: TRBV2
d_gene: TRBD1
j_gene: TRBJ1-1
abundance: many
CDR3aa: CASNFLTGRTEAFF
CDR3nt: TGTGCCAGCAACTTCCTGACAGGGAGGACTGAAGCTTTCTTT

v_gene: TRBV7-2
d_gene: TRBD2
j_gene: TRBJ2-1
abundance: -
CDR3aa: CASSLGLAGGISYNEQFF
CDR3nt: TGTGCCAGCAGCTTGGGACTAGCGGGGGGGATCTCCTACAATGAGCAGTTCTTC

v_gene: TRBV19
d_gene: -
j_gene: TRBJ1-1
abundance: -
CDR3aa: CASQTGPKNTEAFF
CDR3nt: TGTGCCAGTCAAACCGGGCCCAAGAACACTGAAGCTTTCTTT

v_gene: TRBV7-8
d_gene: -
j_gene: TRBJ2-1
abundance: -
CDR3aa: CASSLGDFPYNEQFF
CDR3nt: TGTGCCAGCAGCTTAGGGGACTTCCCGTACAATGAGCAGTTCTTC

v_gene: TRBV7-9
d_gene: -
j_gene: TRBJ2-7
abundance: -
CDR3aa: CASSHWAASYEQYF
CDR3nt: TGTGCCAGCAGCCACTGGGCAGCATCCTACGAGCAGTACTTC

v_gene: TRBV3-1
d_gene: -
j_gene: TRBJ2-3
abundance: many
CDR3aa: CASSQVRASTDTQYF
CDR3nt: TGTGCCAGCAGCCAAGTTCGGGCCAGCACAGATACGCAGTATTTT

v_gene: TRBV20-1
d_gene: TRBD2
j_gene: TRBJ2-5
abundance: many
CDR3aa: CSARGLAGGRLLSKETQYF
CDR3nt: TGCAGTGCTAGAGGGCTAGCGGGAGGACGACTGCTGAGTAAAGAGACCCAGTACTTC

v_gene: TRBV3-1
d_gene: -
j_gene: TRBJ2-7
abundance: many
CDR3aa: CASSPWGVFSYEQYF
CDR3nt: TGTGCCAGCAGCCCGTGGGGGGTTTTCTCCTACGAGCAGTACTTC

v_gene: TRBV2
d_gene: -
j_gene: TRBJ2-3
abundance: many
CDR3aa: CASSPYPTGETSTDTQYF
CDR3nt: TGTGCCAGCAGCCCCTACCCGACAGGCGAAACTAGCACAGATACGCAGTATTTT

v_gene: TRBV2
d_gene: -
j_gene: TRBJ2-3
abundance: many
CDR3aa: CASGGPTYGDTQYF
CDR3nt: TGTGCCAGCGGGGGACCTACCTACGGGGATACGCAGTATTTT

v_gene: TRBV2
d_gene: -
j_gene: TRBJ1-5
abundance: few
CDR3aa: CASRGWSQPQHF
CDR3nt: TGTGCCAGCAGAGGGTGGTCTCAGCCCCAGCATTTT

v_gene: TRBV6-4
d_gene: TRBD2
j_gene: TRBJ2-2
abundance: few
CDR3aa: CASSDFPAGVSGELFF
CDR3nt: TGTGCCAGCAGTGACTTTCCAGCGGGAGTTTCCGGGGAGCTGTTTTTT

v_gene: TRBV27
d_gene: -
j_gene: TRBJ2-7
abundance: -
CDR3aa: CASRPRVGGRREQYF
CDR3nt: TGTGCCAGCAGACCCCGGGTTGGGGGGCGCCGCGAGCAGTACTTC

v_gene: TRBV6-2/TRBV6-3
d_gene: -
j_gene: TRBJ1-4
abundance: -
CDR3aa: CASSYYTTRREKLFF
CDR3nt: TGTGCCAGCAGTTACTATACAACCAGGAGAGAAAAACTGTTTTTT

v_gene: TRBV5-8
d_gene: TRBD1
j_gene: TRBJ2-5
abundance: many
CDR3aa: CASSLTGAGTQYF
CDR3nt: TGTGCCAGCAGCCTGACAGGGGCGGGGACCCAGTACTTC

v_gene: TRBV12-3/TRBV12-4
d_gene: TRBD2
j_gene: TRBJ2-4
abundance: -
CDR3aa: CASTVSGGPQNIQYF
CDR3nt: TGTGCCAGCACGGTATCGGGAGGGCCACAAAACATTCAGTACTTC

v_gene: TRBV5-1
d_gene: -
j_gene: TRBJ2-1
abundance: -
CDR3aa: CASSLMIGSYNEQFF
CDR3nt: TGCGCCAGCAGCCTAATGATAGGGTCCTACAATGAGCAGTTCTTC

v_gene: TRBV20-1
d_gene: -
j_gene: TRBJ2-3
abundance: many
CDR3aa: CSARVADTQYF
CDR3nt: TGCAGTGCTAGAGTTGCGGATACGCAGTATTTT

v_gene: TRBV27
d_gene: TRBD2
j_gene: TRBJ2-2
abundance: -
CDR3aa: CASSIRGGMVGGELFF
CDR3nt: TGTGCCAGCAGTATTCGGGGAGGGATGGTCGGCGGGGAGCTGTTTTTT

v_gene: TRBV20-1
d_gene: -
j_gene: TRBJ2-7
abundance: many
CDR3aa: CSARDPAGSSYEQYF
CDR3nt: TGCAGTGCTAGAGACCCCGCAGGGAGCTCCTACGAGCAGTACTTC

v_gene: TRBV7-2
d_gene: TRBD1
j_gene: TRBJ1-4
abundance: -
CDR3aa: CASSVDRDPEKLFF
CDR3nt: TGTGCCAGCAGTGTGGACAGGGATCCTGAAAAACTGTTTTTT

v_gene: TRBV6-5
d_gene: -
j_gene: TRBJ1-4
abundance: few
CDR3aa: CASSYRLIGGGKLFF
CDR3nt: TGTGCCAGCAGTTACCGTCTCATCGGGGGAGGAAAACTGTTTTTT

v_gene: TRBV2
d_gene: -
j_gene: TRBJ1-5
abundance: -
CDR3aa: CASSAHEGQPQHF
CDR3nt: TGTGCCAGCAGTGCCCATGAGGGGCAGCCCCAGCATTTT

v_gene: TRBV28
d_gene: -
j_gene: TRBJ2-1
abundance: few
CDR3aa: CASSSAPSSYNEQFF
CDR3nt: TGTGCCAGCAGTTCAGCGCCGAGCTCCTACAATGAGCAGTTCTTC

v_gene: TRBV28
d_gene: -
j_gene: TRBJ1-4
abundance: many
CDR3aa: CASSFGGRTRPGWEKLFF
CDR3nt: TGTGCCAGCAGCTTTGGGGGTCGGACACGCCCAGGTTGGGAAAAACTGTTTTTT

v_gene: TRBV20-1
d_gene: -
j_gene: TRBJ2-1
abundance: many
CDR3aa: CSARPALGISYNEQFF
CDR3nt: TGCAGTGCTAGACCGGCTTTGGGGATCTCCTACAATGAGCAGTTCTTC